A single T cell receptor (beta chain) is shown here with its context. This specimen comes from a study of blood T cell repertoires in COVID-19. Study as a whole: Sample material is recorded as cDNA or gDNA derived from T cells, B-cell-depleted T cells, or PBMCs.

The germline V gene encodes CDR1 MDHEN and CDR2 SYDVKM. V trimming: 6 bases; J trimming: 4 bases; junction bases outside the gene matches: 10. The CDR3 is made up of 15 amino acids. Using immunoSEQ multiplex PCR, the repertoire was profiled, and TCRdb retains in-frame clones only, with some absent. The repertoire holds a few hundred thousand clones, with about nine tenths as singletons. This chain uses TRBV28 with TRBJ1-1; 8 bases map to TRBD1. This receptor was obtained from a woman aged 25 to 45 with COVID-19, enrolled during active disease. The sequencing input was peripheral blood. This CDR3 is CASSLSDRVATEAFF. Here the CDR3 DNA reads TGTGCCAGCAGCCTCTCGGACAGGGTAGCCACTGAAGCTTTCTTT.